This T cell receptor (beta chain) came from a study of blood T cell repertoires in COVID-19. Cohorts were assigned according to the clinical history that participants reported. The CDR3 is 15 amino acids. V shed 3 bases and J 8 bases; nucleotides not matched to a gene: 14. The germline V gene encodes CDR1 SQVTM and CDR2 ANQGSEA. Generated by immunoSEQ multiplex PCR, the TCRdb table keeps only in-frame clones and is missing some. The sample shows fewer than 250,000 clones, roughly 87% of them seen only once. The specimen was PBMCs or T cells enriched from blood (not recorded which). The chain recombines TRBV29-1 with TRBJ1-2; the match to TRBD1 covers 8 bases. The TCR was taken from a young man in a cohort exposed to, infected with or recovered from COVID-19 (not recorded which). The CDR3 bases are TGCAGCGTTGAGGAGTTTCGGGACAGGTTTTGGGGCTACACCTTC. Its translation: CSVEEFRDRFWGYTF.